The present T cell receptor (beta chain) was sequenced within a study of beta chain features in type 1 diabetes. Study-wide background: No patient-donor differences in age, gender, total cells or subset yield. The study's findings and limits: Equally in patients and controls, shorter templates might have been favored by PCR.

The junction had 16 bases not matched to a gene; V was cut back by 9 bases and J by 8 bases. Germline V gene data show CDR1 as MNHEY and CDR2 as SVGAGI. The CDR3 contains 15 residues. In regard to this clone: Its matching antigen is unknown.

Every isolated RNA sample was fully reverse transcribed, so sequencing captured expressed TCRB transcripts. The method was immunoSEQ multiplex PCR; TCRdb's version includes in-frame clones alone and lacks a portion of them. The sample lists 970,000 or so clones, about a sixth seen once, with about 0.02% in the top ten. The material sequenced was naive CD4+ T cells from blood. The J gene is TRBJ1-2, the V gene TRBV6-5; 9 bases are a match to TRBD1. This clonotype originated in a woman younger than 30 in good health. CDR3 in amino acids: CASTGGTGNIWGYTF. The DNA for the CDR3 is TGTGCCAGTACGGGAGGGACAGGGAATATTTGGGGCTACACCTTC.